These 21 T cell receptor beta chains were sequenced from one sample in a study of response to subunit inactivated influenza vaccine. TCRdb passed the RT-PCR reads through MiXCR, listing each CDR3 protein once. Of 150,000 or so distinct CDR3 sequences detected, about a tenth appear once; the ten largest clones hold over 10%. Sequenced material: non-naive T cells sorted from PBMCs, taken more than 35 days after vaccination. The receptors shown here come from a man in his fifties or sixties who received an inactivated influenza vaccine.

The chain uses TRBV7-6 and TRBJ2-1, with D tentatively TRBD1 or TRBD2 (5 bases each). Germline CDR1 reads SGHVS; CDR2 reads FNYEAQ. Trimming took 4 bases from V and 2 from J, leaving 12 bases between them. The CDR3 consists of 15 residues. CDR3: CASSSRDGPYNEQFF. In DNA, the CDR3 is TGTGCCAGCAGCTCCCGGGACGGACCCTACAATGAGCAGTTCTTC. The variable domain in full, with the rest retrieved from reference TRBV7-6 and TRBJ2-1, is GAGVSQSPRYKVTKRGQDVALRCDPISGHVSLYWYRQALGQGPEFLTYFNYEAQQDKSGLPNDRFSAERPEGSISTLTIQRTEQRDSAMYRCASSSRDGPYNEQFFGPGTRLTVL.

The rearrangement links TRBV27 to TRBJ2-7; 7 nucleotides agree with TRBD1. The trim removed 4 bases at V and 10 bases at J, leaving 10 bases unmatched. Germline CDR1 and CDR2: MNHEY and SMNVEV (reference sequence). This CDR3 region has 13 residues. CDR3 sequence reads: CASSSDRMGIQYF. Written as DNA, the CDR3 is TGTGCCAGCAGTTCGGACAGGATGGGGATTCAGTACTTC.

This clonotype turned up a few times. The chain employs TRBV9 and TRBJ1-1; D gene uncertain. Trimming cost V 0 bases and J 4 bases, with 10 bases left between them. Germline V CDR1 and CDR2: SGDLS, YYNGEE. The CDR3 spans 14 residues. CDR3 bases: TGTGCCAGCAGCGTAGGCAGTGATCGCACTGAAGCTTTCTTT. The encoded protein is CASSVGSDRTEAFF.

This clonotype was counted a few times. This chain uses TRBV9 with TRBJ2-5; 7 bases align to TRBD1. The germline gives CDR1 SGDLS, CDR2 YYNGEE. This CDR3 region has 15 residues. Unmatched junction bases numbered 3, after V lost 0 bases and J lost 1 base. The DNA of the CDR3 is TGTGCCAGCAGCGTAGAGAGGGGGCTCCAAGAGACCCAGTACTTC. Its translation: CASSVERGLQETQYF.

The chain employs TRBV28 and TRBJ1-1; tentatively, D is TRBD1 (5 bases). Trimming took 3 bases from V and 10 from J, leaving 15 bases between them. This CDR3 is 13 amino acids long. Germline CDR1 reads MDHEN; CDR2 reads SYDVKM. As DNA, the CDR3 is TGTGCCAGCAGTTTCGTGGCAGGGACCGCAGCTTTCTTT. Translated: CASSFVAGTAAFF.

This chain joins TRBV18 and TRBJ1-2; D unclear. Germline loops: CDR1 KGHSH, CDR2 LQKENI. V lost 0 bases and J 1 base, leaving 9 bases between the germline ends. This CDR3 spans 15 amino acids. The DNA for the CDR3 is TGTGCCAGCTCACCACCCGCAGGCGGTAACTATGGCTACACCTTC. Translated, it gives CASSPPAGGNYGYTF.

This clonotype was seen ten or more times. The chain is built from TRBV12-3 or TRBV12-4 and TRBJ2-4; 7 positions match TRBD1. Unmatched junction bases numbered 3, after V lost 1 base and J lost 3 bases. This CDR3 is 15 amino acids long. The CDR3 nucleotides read TGTGCCAGCAGTTTAGGTTGGGACAGCAAAAACATTCAGTACTTC. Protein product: CASSLGWDSKNIQYF.

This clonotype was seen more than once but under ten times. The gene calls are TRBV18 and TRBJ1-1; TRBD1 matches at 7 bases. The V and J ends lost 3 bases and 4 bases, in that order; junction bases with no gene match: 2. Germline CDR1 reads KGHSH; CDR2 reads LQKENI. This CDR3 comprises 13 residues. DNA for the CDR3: TGTGCCAGCTCACCGCAGGGGGGCACTGAAGCTTTCTTT. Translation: CASSPQGGTEAFF.

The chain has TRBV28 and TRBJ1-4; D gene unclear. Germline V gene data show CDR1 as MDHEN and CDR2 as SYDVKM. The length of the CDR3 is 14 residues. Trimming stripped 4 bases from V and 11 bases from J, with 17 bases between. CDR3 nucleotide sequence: TGTGCCAGCAGTTCACGCATATCAGGCGGCAAACTGTTTTTT. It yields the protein CASSSRISGGKLFF.

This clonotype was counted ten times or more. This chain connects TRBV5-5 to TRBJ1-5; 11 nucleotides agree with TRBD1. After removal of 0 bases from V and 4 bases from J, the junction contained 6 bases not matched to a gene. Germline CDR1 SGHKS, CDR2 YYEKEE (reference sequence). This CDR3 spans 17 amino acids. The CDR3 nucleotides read TGTGCCAGCAGCTTGGGGGCCCGGGACAGGGGGAATCAGCCCCAGCATTTT. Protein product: CASSLGARDRGNQPQHF.

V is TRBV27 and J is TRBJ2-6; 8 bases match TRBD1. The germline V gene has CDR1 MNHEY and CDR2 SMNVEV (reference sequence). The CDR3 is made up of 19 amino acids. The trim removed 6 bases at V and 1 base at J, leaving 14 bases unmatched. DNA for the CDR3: TGTGCCAGCAGAAAATCCGTTAGGACAGGGATATCTGGGGCCAACGTCCTGACTTTC. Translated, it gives CASRKSVRTGISGANVLTF.

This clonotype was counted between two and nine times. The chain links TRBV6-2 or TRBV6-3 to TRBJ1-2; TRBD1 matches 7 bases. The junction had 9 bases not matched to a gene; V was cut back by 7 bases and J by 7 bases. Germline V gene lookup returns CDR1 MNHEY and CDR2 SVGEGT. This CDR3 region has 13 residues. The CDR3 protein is CASTDTGVSGYTF. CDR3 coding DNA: TGTGCCAGCACCGACACAGGGGTCTCTGGCTACACCTTC.

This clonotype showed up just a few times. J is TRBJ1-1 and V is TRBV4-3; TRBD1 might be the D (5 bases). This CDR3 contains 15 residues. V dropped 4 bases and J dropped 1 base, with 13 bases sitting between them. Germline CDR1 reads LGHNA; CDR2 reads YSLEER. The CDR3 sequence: CASSLSGLTNTEAFF. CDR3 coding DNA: TGCGCCAGCAGCCTATCGGGACTCACGAACACTGAAGCTTTCTTT.

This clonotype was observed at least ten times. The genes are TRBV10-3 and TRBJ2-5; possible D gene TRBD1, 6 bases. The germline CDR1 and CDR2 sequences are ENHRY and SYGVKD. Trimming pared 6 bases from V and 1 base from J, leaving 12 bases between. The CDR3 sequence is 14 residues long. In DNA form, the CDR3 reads TGTGCCATCAGCCGACAGGTTACCCAAGAGACCCAGTACTTC. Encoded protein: CAISRQVTQETQYF.

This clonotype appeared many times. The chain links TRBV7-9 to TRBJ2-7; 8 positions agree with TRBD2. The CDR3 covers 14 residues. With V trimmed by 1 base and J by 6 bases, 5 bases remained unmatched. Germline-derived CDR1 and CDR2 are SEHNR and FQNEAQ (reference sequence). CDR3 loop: CASSLEGTSREQYF. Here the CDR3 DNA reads TGTGCCAGCAGCTTAGAGGGGACTAGTCGCGAGCAGTACTTC.

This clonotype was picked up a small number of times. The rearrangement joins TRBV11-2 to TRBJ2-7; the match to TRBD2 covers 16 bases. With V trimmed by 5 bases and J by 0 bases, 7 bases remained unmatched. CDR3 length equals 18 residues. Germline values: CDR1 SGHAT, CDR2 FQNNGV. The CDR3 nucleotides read TGTGCCAGCAGCCTGGGACTAGCGGGAGGGCGGAGCTCCTACGAGCAGTACTTC. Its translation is CASSLGLAGGRSSYEQYF.

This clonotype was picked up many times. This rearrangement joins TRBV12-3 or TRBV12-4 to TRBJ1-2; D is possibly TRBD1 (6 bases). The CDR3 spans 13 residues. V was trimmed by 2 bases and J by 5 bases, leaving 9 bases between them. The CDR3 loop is CASSLSGAYGYTF. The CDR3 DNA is TGTGCCAGCAGTTTATCAGGGGCGTATGGCTACACCTTC.

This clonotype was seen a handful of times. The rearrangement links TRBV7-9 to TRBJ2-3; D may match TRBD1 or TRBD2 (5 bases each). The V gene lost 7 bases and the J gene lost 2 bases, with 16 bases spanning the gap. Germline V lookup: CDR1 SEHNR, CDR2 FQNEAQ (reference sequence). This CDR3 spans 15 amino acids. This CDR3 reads CASNGRDGITDTQYF. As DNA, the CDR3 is TGTGCCAGCAACGGCCGGGACGGGATCACAGATACGCAGTATTTT.

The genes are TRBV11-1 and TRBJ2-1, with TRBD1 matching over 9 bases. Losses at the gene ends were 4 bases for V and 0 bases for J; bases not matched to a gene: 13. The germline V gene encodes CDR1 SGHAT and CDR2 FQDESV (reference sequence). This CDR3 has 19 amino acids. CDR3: CASSSRLLRDRASYNEQFF. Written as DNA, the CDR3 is TGTGCCAGCAGCTCGAGACTACTGAGGGACAGGGCCTCCTACAATGAGCAGTTCTTC.

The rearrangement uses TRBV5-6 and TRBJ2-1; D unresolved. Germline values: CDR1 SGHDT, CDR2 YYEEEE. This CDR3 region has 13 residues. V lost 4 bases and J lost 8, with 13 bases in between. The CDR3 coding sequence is TGTGCCAGCAGCATCGACGCGGTGGATGAGCAGTTCTTC. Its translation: CASSIDAVDEQFF.

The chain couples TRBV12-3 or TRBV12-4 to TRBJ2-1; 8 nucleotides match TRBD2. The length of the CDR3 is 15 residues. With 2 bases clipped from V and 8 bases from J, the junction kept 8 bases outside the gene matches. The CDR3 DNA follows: TGTGCCAGCAGTTTATCCGGGGGGGCCGGCCATGAGCAGTTCTTC. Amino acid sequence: CASSLSGGAGHEQFF.